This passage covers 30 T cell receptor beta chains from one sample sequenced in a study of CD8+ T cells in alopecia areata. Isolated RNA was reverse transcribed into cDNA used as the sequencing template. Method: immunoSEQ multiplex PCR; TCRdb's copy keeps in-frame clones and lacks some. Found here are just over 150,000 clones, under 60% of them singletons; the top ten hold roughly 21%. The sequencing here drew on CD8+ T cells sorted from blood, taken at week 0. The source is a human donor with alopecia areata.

In nucleotides, the CDR3 is TGTGCCAGCAGCTCGAGGTGGGGCGGCAAAGAGGACTACGAGCAGTACTTC. It codes for CASSSRWGGKEDYEQYF. The chain employs TRBV11-2 and TRBJ2-7; D possibly corresponds to TRBD1 (5 bases). Trimming took off 4 bases at V and 3 bases at J, with 22 bases between the two ends. This CDR3 is 17 amino acids long. Germline V gene data show CDR1 as SGHAT and CDR2 as FQNNGV.

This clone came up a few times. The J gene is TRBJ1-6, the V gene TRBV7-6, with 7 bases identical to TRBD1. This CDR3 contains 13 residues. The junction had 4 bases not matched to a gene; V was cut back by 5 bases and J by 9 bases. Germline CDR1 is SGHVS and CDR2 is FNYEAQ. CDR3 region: CASSETGVSPLHF. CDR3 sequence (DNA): TGTGCCAGCAGCGAAACAGGGGTTTCACCCCTCCACTTT.

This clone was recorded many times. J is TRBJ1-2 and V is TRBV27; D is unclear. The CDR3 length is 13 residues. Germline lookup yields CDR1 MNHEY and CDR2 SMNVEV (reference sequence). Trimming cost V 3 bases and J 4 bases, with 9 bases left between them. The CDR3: CASSFSGAYGYTF. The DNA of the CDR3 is TGTGCCAGCAGTTTTTCAGGAGCCTATGGCTACACCTTC.

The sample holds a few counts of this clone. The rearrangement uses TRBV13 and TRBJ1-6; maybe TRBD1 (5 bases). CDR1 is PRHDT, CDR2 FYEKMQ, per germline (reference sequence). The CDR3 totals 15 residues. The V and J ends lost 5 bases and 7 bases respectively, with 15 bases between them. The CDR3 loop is CASSPQGVGNSPLHF. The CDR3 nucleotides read TGTGCCAGCAGCCCCCAGGGAGTCGGGAATTCACCCCTCCACTTT.

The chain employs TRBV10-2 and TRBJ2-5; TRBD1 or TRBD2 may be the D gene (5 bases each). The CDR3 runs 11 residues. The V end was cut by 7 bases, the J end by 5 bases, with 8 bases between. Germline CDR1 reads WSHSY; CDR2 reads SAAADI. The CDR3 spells CASKEGETQYF. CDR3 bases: TGCGCCAGCAAAGAGGGGGAGACCCAGTACTTC.

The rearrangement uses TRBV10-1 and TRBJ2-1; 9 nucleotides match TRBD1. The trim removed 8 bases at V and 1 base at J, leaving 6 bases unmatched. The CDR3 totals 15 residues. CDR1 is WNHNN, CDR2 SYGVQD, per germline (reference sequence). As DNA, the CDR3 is TGCGCCAGCGGAGCCGGGACAGGGTCCTACAATGAGCAGTTCTTC. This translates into CASGAGTGSYNEQFF.

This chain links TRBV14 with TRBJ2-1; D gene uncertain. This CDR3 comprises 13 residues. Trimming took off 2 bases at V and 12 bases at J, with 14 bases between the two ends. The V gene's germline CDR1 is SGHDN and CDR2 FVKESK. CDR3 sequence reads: CASSQPGGIPQFF. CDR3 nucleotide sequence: TGTGCCAGCAGCCAACCAGGTGGAATTCCGCAGTTCTTC.

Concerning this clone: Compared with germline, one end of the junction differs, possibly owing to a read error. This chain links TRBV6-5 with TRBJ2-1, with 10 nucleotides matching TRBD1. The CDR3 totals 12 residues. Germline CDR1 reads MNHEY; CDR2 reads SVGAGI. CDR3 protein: CASSLPGQGQLF. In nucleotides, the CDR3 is TGTGCCAGCAGTCTCCCGGGACAGGGGCAACTCTTC.

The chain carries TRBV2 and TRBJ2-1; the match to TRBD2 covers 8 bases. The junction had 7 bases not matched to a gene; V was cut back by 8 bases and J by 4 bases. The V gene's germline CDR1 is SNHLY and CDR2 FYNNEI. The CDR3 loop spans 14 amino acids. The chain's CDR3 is CASGGTSRYNEQFF. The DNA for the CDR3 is TGTGCCAGCGGGGGGACTAGTCGGTACAATGAGCAGTTCTTC.

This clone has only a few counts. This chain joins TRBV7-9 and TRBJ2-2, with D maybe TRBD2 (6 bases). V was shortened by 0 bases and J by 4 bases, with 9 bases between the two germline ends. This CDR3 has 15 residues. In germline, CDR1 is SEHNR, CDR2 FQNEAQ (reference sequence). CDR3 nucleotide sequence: TGTGCCAGCAGCTTAGCTTGGGACTTCACCGGGGAGCTGTTTTTT. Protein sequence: CASSLAWDFTGELFF.

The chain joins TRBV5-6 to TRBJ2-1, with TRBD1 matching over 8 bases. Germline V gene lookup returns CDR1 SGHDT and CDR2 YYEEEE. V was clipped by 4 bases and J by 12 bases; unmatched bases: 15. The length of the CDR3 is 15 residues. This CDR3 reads CASSLQGAGAMGQFF. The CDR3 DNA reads TGTGCCAGCAGCCTGCAGGGGGCTGGGGCGATGGGGCAGTTCTTC.

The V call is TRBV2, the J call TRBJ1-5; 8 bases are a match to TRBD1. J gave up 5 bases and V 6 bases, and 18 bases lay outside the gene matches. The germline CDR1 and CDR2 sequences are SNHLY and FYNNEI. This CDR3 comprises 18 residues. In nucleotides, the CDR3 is TGTGCCAGCAGCGGAAGGACAGGGATGAGATTCAATGATCAGCCCCAGCATTTT. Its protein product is CASSGRTGMRFNDQPQHF.

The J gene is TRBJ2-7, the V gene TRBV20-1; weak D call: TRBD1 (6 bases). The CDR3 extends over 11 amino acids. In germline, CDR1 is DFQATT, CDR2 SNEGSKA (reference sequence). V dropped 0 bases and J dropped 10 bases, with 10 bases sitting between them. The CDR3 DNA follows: TGCAGTGCTAGAGATGTGGGGACACAGTACTTC. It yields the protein CSARDVGTQYF.

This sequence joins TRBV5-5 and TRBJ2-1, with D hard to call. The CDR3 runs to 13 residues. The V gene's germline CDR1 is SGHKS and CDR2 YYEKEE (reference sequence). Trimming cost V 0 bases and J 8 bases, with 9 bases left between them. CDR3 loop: CASSLDRVYEQFF. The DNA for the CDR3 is TGTGCCAGCAGCTTGGACAGAGTTTATGAGCAGTTCTTC.

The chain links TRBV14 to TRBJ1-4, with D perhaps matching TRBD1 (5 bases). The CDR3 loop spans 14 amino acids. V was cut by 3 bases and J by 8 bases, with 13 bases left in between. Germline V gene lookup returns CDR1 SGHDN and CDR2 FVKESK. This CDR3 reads CASSHAGLREKLFF. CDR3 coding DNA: TGTGCCAGCAGCCACGCAGGGTTACGGGAAAAACTGTTTTTT.

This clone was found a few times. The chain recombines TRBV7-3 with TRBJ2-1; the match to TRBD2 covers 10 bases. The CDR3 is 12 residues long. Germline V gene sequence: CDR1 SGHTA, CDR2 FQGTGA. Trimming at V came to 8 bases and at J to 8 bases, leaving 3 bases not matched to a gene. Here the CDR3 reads CASGTSVHEQFF. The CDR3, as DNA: TGTGCCAGCGGGACTAGCGTCCATGAGCAGTTCTTC.

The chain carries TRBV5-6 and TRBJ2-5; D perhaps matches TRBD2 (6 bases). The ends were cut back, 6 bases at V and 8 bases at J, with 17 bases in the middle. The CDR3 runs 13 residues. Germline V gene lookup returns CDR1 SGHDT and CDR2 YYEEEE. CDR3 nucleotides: TGTGCCAGCACCAAAGAGGCGGGGTATACCCAGTACTTC. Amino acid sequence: CASTKEAGYTQYF.

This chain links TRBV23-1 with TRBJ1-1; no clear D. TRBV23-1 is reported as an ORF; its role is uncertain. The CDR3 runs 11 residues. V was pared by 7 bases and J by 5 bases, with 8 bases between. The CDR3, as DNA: TGCGCCAGCATGCGGTTGACTGAAGCTTTCTTT. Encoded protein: CASMRLTEAFF.

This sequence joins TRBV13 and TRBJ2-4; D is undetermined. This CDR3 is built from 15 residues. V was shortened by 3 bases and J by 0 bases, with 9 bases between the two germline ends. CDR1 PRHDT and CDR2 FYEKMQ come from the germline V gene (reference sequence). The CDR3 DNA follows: TGTGCCAGCAGCTTCTATTTTCTAGCCAAAAACATTCAGTACTTC. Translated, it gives CASSFYFLAKNIQYF.

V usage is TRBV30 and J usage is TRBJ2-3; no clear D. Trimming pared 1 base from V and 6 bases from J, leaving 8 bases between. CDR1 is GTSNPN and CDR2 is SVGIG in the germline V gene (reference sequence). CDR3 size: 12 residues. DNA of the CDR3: TGTGCCTGGAGTGACTCCTGGGATACGCAGTATTTT. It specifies CAWSDSWDTQYF.

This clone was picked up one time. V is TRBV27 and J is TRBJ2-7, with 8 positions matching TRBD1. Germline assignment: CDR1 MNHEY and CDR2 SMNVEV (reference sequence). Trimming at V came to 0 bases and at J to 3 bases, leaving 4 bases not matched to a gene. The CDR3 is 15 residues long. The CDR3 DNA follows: TGTGCCAGCAGTTTATCAATAGACAGGGGCTACGAGCAGTACTTC. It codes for CASSLSIDRGYEQYF.

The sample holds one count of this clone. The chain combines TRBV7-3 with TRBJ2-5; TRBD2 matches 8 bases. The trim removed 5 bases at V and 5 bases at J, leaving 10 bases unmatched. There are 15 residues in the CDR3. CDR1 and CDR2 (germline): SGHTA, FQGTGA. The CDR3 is CASSPAGARGETQYF. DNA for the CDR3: TGTGCCAGCAGCCCAGCGGGGGCTAGGGGGGAGACCCAGTACTTC.

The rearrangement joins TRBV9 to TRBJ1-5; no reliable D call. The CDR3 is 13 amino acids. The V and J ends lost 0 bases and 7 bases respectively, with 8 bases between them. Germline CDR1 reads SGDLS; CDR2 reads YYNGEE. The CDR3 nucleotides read TGTGCCAGCAGCGTAGGGACGGGGCAGCCCCAGCATTTT. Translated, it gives CASSVGTGQPQHF.

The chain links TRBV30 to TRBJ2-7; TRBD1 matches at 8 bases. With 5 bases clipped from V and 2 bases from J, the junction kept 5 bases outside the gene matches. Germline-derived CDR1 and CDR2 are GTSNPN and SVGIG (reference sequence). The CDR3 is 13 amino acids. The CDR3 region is CAWDPGQAYEQYF. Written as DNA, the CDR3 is TGTGCCTGGGACCCGGGACAGGCCTACGAGCAGTACTTC.

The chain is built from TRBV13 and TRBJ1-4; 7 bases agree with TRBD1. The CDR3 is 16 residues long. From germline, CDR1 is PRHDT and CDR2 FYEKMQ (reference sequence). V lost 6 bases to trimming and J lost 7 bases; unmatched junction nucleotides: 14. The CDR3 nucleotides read TGTGCCAGCAGTCCGCCCCACAGGGGTGGTGGTGAAAAACTGTTTTTT. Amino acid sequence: CASSPPHRGGGEKLFF.

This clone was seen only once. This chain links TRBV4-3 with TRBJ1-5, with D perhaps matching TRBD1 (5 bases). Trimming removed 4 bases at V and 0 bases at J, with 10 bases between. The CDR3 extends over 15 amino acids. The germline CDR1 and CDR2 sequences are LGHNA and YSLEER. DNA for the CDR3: TGCGCCAGCAGCCTCGACAGATATAGCAATCAGCCCCAGCATTTT. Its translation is CASSLDRYSNQPQHF.

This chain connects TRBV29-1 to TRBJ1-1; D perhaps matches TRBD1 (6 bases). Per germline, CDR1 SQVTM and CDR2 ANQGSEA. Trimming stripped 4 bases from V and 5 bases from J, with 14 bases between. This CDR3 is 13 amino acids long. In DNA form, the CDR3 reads TGCAGCGTTGTGGGCAGGGGAACAACTGAAGCTTTCTTT. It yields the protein CSVVGRGTTEAFF.

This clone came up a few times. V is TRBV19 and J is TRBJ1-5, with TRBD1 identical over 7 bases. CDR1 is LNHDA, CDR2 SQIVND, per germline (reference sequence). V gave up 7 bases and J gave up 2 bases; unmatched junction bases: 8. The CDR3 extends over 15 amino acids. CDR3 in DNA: TGTGCCAGTAAAACAGGGGCTTCAGGCAATCAGCCCCAGCATTTT. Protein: CASKTGASGNQPQHF.

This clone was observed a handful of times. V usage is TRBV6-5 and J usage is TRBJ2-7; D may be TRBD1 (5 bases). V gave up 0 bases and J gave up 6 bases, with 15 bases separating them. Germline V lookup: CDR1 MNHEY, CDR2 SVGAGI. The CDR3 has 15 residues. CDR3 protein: CASSYSQGRAAEQYF. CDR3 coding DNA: TGTGCCAGCAGTTACTCGCAGGGCCGCGCGGCCGAGCAGTACTTC.

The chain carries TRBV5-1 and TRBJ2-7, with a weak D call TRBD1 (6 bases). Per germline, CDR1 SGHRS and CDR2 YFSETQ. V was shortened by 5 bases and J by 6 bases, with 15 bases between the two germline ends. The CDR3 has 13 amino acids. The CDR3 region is CASSFQQGREQYF. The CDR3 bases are TGCGCCAGCAGTTTTCAACAGGGCCGCGAGCAGTACTTC. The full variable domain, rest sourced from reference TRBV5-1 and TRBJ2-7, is KAGVTQTPRYLIKTRGQQVTLSCSPISGHRSVSWYQQTPGQGLQFLFEYFSETQRNKGNFPGRFSGRQFSNSRSEMNVSTLELGDSALYLCASSFQQGREQYFGPGTRLTVT.